The clone carrying this TCR beta chain was seen many times. Its antigen is still unknown. A clone one base away is much larger, so this may be a read error. The data originate from a study of T cells in Graves' hyperthyroidism and ophthalmopathy. Study results and caveats: Most expanded thyroid clonotypes above 0.001 recurred in blood.

This CDR3 has 16 residues. It was RNA transcripts that yielded the amplified TCR beta CDR3 regions. In the first-round RT-PCR of the TCR CDR3, the HTBI primer set was used. Using its own MiXCR run on the multiplex PCR reads, TCRdb lists one record per CDR3 protein. The repertoire holds 300,000 to 350,000 distinct CDR3 sequences, with 15% to 20% as singletons. The sequence was obtained from a woman in her 40s with Graves' ophthalmopathy. The sample consisted of blood. This chain joins TRBV12-3 or TRBV12-4 and TRBJ2-5; D gene ambiguous. CDR3 coding DNA: TGTGCCAGCAGTTTAAGTTCGGCAGGCATCCAAGAGATCCAGTACTTC. It is translated as CASSLSSAGIQEIQYF.